The T cell receptor beta chain described here comes from a study of cytomegalovirus exposure and HLA in healthy donors. Libraries were prepared by immunoSEQ multiplex PCR; TCRdb keeps only in-frame clonotypes and omits some of them. Among around 150,000 clones listed, roughly 96% were seen once. The CDR3 has 16 amino acids. The ends were cut back, 6 bases at V and 7 bases at J, with 20 bases in the middle. CDR1 is SGHDT and CDR2 is YYEEEE in the germline V gene. The TCR sequence derives from a young woman in good health and CMV-seronegative. J is TRBJ1-6 and V is TRBV5-6; TRBD1 might be the D (6 bases). Sequencing was performed on PBMCs. In DNA, the CDR3 is TGTGCCAGCACCCCTAGTCGGCCAGGGGAAAATTCACCCCTCCACTTT. It codes for CASTPSRPGENSPLHF.